The clone carrying this T cell receptor beta chain occurred a few times. This sample stems from a study of control samples from healthy donors and cancer patients. The CDR3 sequence is 12 residues long. The V end was cut by 9 bases, the J end by 1 base, with 9 bases between. The V gene's germline CDR1 is MRHNA and CDR2 SNTAGT. Method: immunoSEQ multiplex PCR; TCRdb's copy keeps in-frame clones and lacks some. The data show some 150,000 clones, 90% to 95% seen once. Sample: PBMCs. This chain joins TRBV6-4 and TRBJ1-2; D uncertain. The TCR comes from a man between 60 and 70 years old with colorectal cancer. The CDR3 reads CASWTFNYGYTF. The DNA for the CDR3 is TGTGCCAGTTGGACCTTTAACTATGGCTACACCTTC.